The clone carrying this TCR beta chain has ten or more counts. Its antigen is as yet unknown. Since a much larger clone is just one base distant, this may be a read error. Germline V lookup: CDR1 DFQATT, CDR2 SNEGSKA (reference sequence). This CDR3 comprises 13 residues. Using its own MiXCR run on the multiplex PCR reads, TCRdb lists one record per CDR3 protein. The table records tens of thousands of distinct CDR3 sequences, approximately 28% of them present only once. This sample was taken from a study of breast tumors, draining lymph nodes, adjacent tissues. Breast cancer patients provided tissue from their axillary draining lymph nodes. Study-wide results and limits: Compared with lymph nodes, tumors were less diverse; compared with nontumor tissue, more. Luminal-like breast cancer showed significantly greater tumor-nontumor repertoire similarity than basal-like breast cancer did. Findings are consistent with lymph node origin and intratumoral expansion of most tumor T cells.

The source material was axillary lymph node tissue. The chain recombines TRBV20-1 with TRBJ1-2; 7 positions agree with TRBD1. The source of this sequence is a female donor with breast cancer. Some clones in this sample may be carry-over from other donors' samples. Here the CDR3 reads CSASLLGGWGYSF. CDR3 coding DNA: TGCAGTGCTAGTTTATTAGGGGGCTGGGGCTACAGCTTC.